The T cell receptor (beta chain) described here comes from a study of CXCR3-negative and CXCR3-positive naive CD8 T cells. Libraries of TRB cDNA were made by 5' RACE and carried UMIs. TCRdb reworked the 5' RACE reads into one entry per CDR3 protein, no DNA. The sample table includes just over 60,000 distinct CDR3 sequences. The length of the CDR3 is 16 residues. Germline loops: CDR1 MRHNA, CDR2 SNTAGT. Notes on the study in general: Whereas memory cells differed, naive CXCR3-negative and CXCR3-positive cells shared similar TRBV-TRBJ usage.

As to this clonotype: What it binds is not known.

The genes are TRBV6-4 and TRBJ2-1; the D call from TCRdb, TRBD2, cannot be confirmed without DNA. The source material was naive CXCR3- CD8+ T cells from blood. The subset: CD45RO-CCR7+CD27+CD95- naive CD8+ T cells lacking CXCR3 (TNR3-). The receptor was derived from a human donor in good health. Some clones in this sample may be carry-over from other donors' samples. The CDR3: CASSNLAGGPYNEQLF.